The 30 T cell receptor beta chains presented below share a single source sample, sequenced in a study of T cell repertoires in cytomegalovirus infection. TCRdb redid the calling of the reads with MiXCR, one entry per CDR3 protein. The profile shows about 900,000 distinct CDR3 sequences, approximately 31% of them singletons. For these receptors, no antigen is known. The starting material was cultured CD8+ T cells from PBMCs, obtained from culture after CMV antigen stimulation. Receptors originate from a human donor in good health (CMV status not recorded). Some clones in this sample may be carry-over from other donors' samples.

This chain connects TRBV6-2 or TRBV6-3 to TRBJ2-1; the match to TRBD2 covers 14 bases. J was trimmed by 7 bases and V by 2 bases; bases with no gene match: 4. Germline CDR1 and CDR2: MNHEY and SVGEGT. CDR3 length: 16 residues. The CDR3 loop reads CASSYLRLAGGNEQFF. In nucleotides, the CDR3 is TGTGCCAGCAGTTACCTTCGACTAGCGGGGGGGAATGAGCAGTTCTTC.

The chain links TRBV2 to TRBJ1-4, with D maybe TRBD1 (6 bases). The CDR3 runs 19 residues. Germline CDR1 and CDR2: SNHLY and FYNNEI. V was cut by 6 bases and J by 0 bases, with 23 bases left in between. The CDR3 here is CASRPWEQGIPTTNEKLFF. The CDR3 nucleotides read TGTGCCAGCAGGCCCTGGGAACAGGGCATTCCCACAACTAATGAAAAACTGTTTTTT.

This clonotype has a count of ten or more. This rearrangement joins TRBV7-6 to TRBJ2-3, with 12 bases fitting TRBD1. The ends lost 5 bases at V and 5 bases at J; junction bases unmatched: 5. The CDR3 sequence is 15 residues long. Germline V CDR1 and CDR2: SGHVS, FNYEAQ. The CDR3 coding sequence is TGTGCCAGCAGCGTGGGACAGGGGGCCATAGATACGCAGTATTTT. Amino acid sequence: CASSVGQGAIDTQYF.

The V and J genes are TRBV6-2 or TRBV6-3 and TRBJ2-1; 7 positions agree with TRBD2. Trimming at V came to 10 bases and at J to 4 bases, leaving 10 bases not matched to a gene. Germline V lookup: CDR1 MNHEY, CDR2 SVGEGT. The CDR3 covers 14 residues. DNA for the CDR3: TGTGCCACCGATCCCCGGGGGGTTTACAATGAGCAGTTCTTC. Amino acids: CATDPRGVYNEQFF.

The V call is TRBV5-4, the J call TRBJ2-7; 9 bases map to TRBD1. CDR3 length: 13 amino acids. V lost 10 bases, J lost 5 bases, and 10 bases stayed unmatched. From germline, CDR1 is SGHNT and CDR2 YYREEE (reference sequence). CDR3 amino acids: CAFCRDREDEQYF. CDR3 sequence (DNA): TGTGCCTTTTGCCGGGACAGGGAGGACGAGCAGTACTTC.

In this sample, this clonotype turned up many times. This chain joins TRBV7-2 and TRBJ1-6; TRBD1 aligns across 10 bases. Germline V gene sequence: CDR1 SGHTA, CDR2 FQGNSA. The CDR3 length is 17 residues. V gave up 5 bases and J gave up 3 bases; unmatched junction bases: 7. DNA of the CDR3: TGTGCCAGCAGCCCGGACAGGGGGATTCTCTATAATTCACCCCTCCACTTT. Amino acids: CASSPDRGILYNSPLHF.

V gene TRBV27 combines with J gene TRBJ2-1; D gene unclear. The CDR3 totals 15 residues. Trimming cost V 2 bases and J 3 bases, with 11 bases left between them. CDR1 is MNHEY, CDR2 SMNVEV, per germline (reference sequence). The CDR3 bases are TGTGCCAGCAGTTTAGTACCCGATCACTACAATGAGCAGTTCTTC. Translation: CASSLVPDHYNEQFF.

The chain's CDR3 is CASRTYNEQFF. The CDR3 DNA follows: TGTGCCAGCAGGACTTACAATGAGCAGTTCTTC. The chain carries TRBV6-2 or TRBV6-3 and TRBJ2-1; D remains unclear. Trimming took 6 bases from V and 4 from J, leaving 4 bases between them. CDR1 MNHEY and CDR2 SVGEGT come from the germline V gene. CDR3 length: 11 amino acids.

This clonotype was observed a handful of times. The chain carries TRBV6-1 and TRBJ1-4; unclear D gene. The germline V gene has CDR1 MNHNS and CDR2 SASEGT. This CDR3 has 15 residues. With 3 bases removed from V and 5 bases from J, the gap between germline ends came to 13 bases. CDR3 protein: CASSDGPQANEKLFF. The CDR3 DNA follows: TGTGCCAGCAGTGATGGGCCCCAAGCAAATGAAAAACTGTTTTTT.

This clonotype was seen only a few times. The gene calls are TRBV24-1 and TRBJ2-3; 11 bases are a match to TRBD2. The germline V gene has CDR1 KGHDR and CDR2 SFDVKD. Germline trimming cut 5 bases from V and 3 bases from J; bases unmatched to any gene: 6. The CDR3 is 16 amino acids. CDR3 coding DNA: TGTGCCACCAGTGGACCATCTAGCGGGGGGACAGATACGCAGTATTTT. Translating gives CATSGPSSGGTDTQYF.

The V gene is TRBV20-1, the J gene TRBJ2-5; 7 nucleotides agree with TRBD2. The CDR3 consists of 12 residues. Trimming took 1 base from V and 7 from J; bases not matched to a gene: 3. Per the germline V gene, CDR1 is DFQATT and CDR2 is SNEGSKA (reference sequence). DNA for the CDR3: TGCAGTGCTAGAGGGACTAGTGCGACCCAGTACTTC. Its translation: CSARGTSATQYF.

The rearrangement joins TRBV5-1 to TRBJ2-1; 11 bases agree with TRBD1. The CDR3 is 20 residues long. Per germline, CDR1 SGHRS and CDR2 YFSETQ. J lost 0 bases, V lost 4 bases, and 15 bases had no gene match. CDR3 protein: CASSQTPGQGVSSSYNEQFF. The CDR3 nucleotides are TGCGCCAGCAGCCAGACCCCGGGACAGGGGGTTTCTAGCTCCTACAATGAGCAGTTCTTC.

V and J are TRBV6-6 and TRBJ2-1; perhaps TRBD2 as D (5 bases). The CDR3 contains 15 residues. Per germline, CDR1 MNHNY and CDR2 SVGAGI (reference sequence). Trimming cost V 6 bases and J 7 bases, with 19 bases left between them. The CDR3 loop is CASRPGLMRGNEQFF. CDR3 sequence (DNA): TGTGCCAGCAGACCCGGACTGATGCGTGGGAATGAGCAGTTCTTC.

The chain employs TRBV29-1 and TRBJ2-2; TRBD2 is a possible D gene (6 bases). The CDR3 runs to 16 residues. Trimming stripped 4 bases from V and 4 bases from J, with 19 bases between. CDR1 and CDR2 from the germline V gene are SQVTM and ANQGSEA. The CDR3 here is CSVAGGSVRVTGELFF. In DNA, the CDR3 is TGCAGCGTTGCCGGAGGGTCAGTCCGAGTCACCGGGGAGCTGTTTTTT.

The chain recombines TRBV7-9 with TRBJ1-1, with TRBD1 matching 9 bases. This CDR3 is 15 amino acids long. Trimming removed 5 bases from V and 1 base from J; junction bases left unmatched: 5. The germline V gene encodes CDR1 SEHNR and CDR2 FQNEAQ (reference sequence). CDR3 amino acids: CASSPGQGPNTEAFF. The CDR3, as DNA: TGTGCCAGCAGCCCTGGACAGGGGCCGAACACTGAAGCTTTCTTT.

This clonotype was seen a handful of times. The chain is built from TRBV9 and TRBJ1-2; D is possibly TRBD1 (5 bases). Germline V gene lookup returns CDR1 SGDLS and CDR2 YYNGEE. This CDR3 comprises 14 residues. The ends were cut back, 0 bases at V and 3 bases at J, with 9 bases in the middle. Here the CDR3 DNA reads TGTGCCAGCAGCGTAGCCGGGACTTACTATGGCTACACCTTC. Protein product: CASSVAGTYYGYTF.

This clonotype was seen a handful of times. This sequence joins TRBV6-2 or TRBV6-3 and TRBJ2-1; no clear D gene. Trimming pared 0 bases from V and 7 bases from J, leaving 7 bases between. CDR1 and CDR2 from the germline V gene are MNHEY and SVGEGT. The CDR3 is 13 residues long. The CDR3 DNA sequence: TGTGCCAGCAGTTACTCTAATTTAAATGAGCAGTTCTTC. It encodes CASSYSNLNEQFF.

This chain links TRBV5-4 with TRBJ2-3; 8 bases line up with TRBD2. This CDR3 is 14 amino acids long. CDR1 and CDR2 from the germline V gene are SGHNT and YYREEE (reference sequence). Trimming cost V 6 bases and J 0 bases; bases outside gene matches: 3. DNA for the CDR3: TGTGCCAGCACCGGGGGGGCCAGCACAGATACGCAGTATTTT. Its translation: CASTGGASTDTQYF.

In its sample, this clonotype was seen many times. The genes are TRBV6-1 and TRBJ2-3, with a tentative D call TRBD2 (5 bases). V lost 5 bases to trimming and J lost 3 bases, with 18 bases between them. CDR3 size: 16 residues. The germline V gene encodes CDR1 MNHNS and CDR2 SASEGT. CDR3 sequence reads: CASSPLAPEATDTQYF. The CDR3 DNA follows: TGTGCCAGCAGTCCTTTAGCGCCGGAAGCGACAGATACGCAGTATTTT.

The CDR3 region has the DNA TGTGCCAGCAGTTTGGGGACAGGGACGGAAGAGACCCAGTACTTC. It encodes CASSLGTGTEETQYF. The V and J genes are TRBV27 and TRBJ2-5, with 9 bases lining up with TRBD1. The CDR3 consists of 15 residues. Germline loops: CDR1 MNHEY, CDR2 SMNVEV (reference sequence). V trimming: 3 bases; J trimming: 3 bases; junction bases outside the gene matches: 5.

This clonotype came up many times. The genes are TRBV12-3 or TRBV12-4 and TRBJ2-2, with D uncertain. The CDR3 has 11 amino acids. V shed 6 bases and J shed 6 bases, with 5 bases lying between them. The CDR3 here is CASSRAGELFF. The CDR3 DNA is TGTGCCAGCAGCCGAGCCGGGGAGCTGTTTTTT.

The chain carries TRBV20-1 and TRBJ2-2, with TRBD2 identical over 9 bases. CDR3 length: 14 residues. Per the germline V gene, CDR1 is DFQATT and CDR2 is SNEGSKA (reference sequence). Germline trimming cut 5 bases from V and 7 bases from J; bases unmatched to any gene: 8. The CDR3 DNA follows: TGCAGTGCTGGGCAAGCGGGGGGTCACGGGGAGCTGTTTTTT. This translates into CSAGQAGGHGELFF.

This clonotype was picked up many times. V gene TRBV27 combines with J gene TRBJ2-1, with D uncertain. CDR3 length: 12 amino acids. The V end was cut by 3 bases, the J end by 6 bases, with 6 bases between. CDR1 is MNHEY, CDR2 SMNVEV, per germline (reference sequence). The CDR3 here is CASSFSSNEQFF. CDR3 DNA: TGTGCCAGCAGTTTTTCTTCCAATGAGCAGTTCTTC.

This clonotype was recorded many times. The genes are TRBV7-6 and TRBJ2-1, with 11 positions matching TRBD2. J was trimmed by 4 bases and V by 3 bases; bases with no gene match: 5. The CDR3 covers 16 residues. CDR1 and CDR2 from the germline V gene are SGHVS and FNYEAQ. The CDR3 bases are TGTGCCAGCAGCTTTCTAGCGGGGGGTACTTACAATGAGCAGTTCTTC. Protein sequence: CASSFLAGGTYNEQFF.

V and J are TRBV5-3 and TRBJ1-1, with TRBD1 as a possible D gene (6 bases). TRBV5-3 is annotated as an ORF whose role is uncertain. V gave up 0 bases and J gave up 6 bases, with 18 bases separating them. The CDR3 totals 16 residues. The CDR3 region has the DNA TGTGCCAGAAGCTTGGCCGGGGGGCGGAGGGTCTCTGAAGCTTTCTTT. Amino acid sequence: CARSLAGGRRVSEAFF.

This clonotype was detected many times. V is TRBV12-3 or TRBV12-4 and J is TRBJ2-1; the match to TRBD2 covers 7 bases. This CDR3 is built from 14 residues. Unmatched junction bases numbered 8, after V lost 10 bases and J lost 2 bases. The DNA for the CDR3 is TGTGCCACCTCTTTAGCGGGCACCTACAATGAGCAGTTCTTC. It is translated as CATSLAGTYNEQFF.

The chain recombines TRBV7-1 with TRBJ2-5; no definite D call. TRBV7-1 is noted as an ORF with a role that remains uncertain. V lost 7 bases to trimming and J lost 5 bases, with 17 bases between them. The CDR3 has 14 residues. The CDR3 coding sequence is TGTGCCAGCATGGAACGTGGGGTTTTGGAGACCCAGTACTTC. Translated, it gives CASMERGVLETQYF.

The chain joins TRBV4-1 to TRBJ2-5, with TRBD2 matching over 8 bases. The CDR3 consists of 17 residues. From germline, CDR1 is MGHRA and CDR2 YSYEKL. V gave up 0 bases and J gave up 5 bases; unmatched junction bases: 11. The CDR3 DNA is TGCGCCAGCAGCCAAGATCCCCAGCGGGGGCCCGATGAGACCCAGTACTTC. Its protein product is CASSQDPQRGPDETQYF.

The chain joins TRBV12-3 or TRBV12-4 to TRBJ2-3; D possibly uses TRBD1 or TRBD2 (5 bases each). V was clipped by 6 bases and J by 5 bases, with 15 bases between them. This CDR3 region has 14 residues. The CDR3 reads CASSSLGVGDTQYF. The CDR3 DNA is TGTGCCAGCAGCTCGTTGGGGGTCGGAGATACGCAGTATTTT.

This clonotype was detected only a few times. This chain connects TRBV5-6 to TRBJ1-6; D is unclear. V was cut by 3 bases and J by 4 bases, with 8 bases left in between. The CDR3 has 14 amino acids. Per germline, CDR1 SGHDT and CDR2 YYEEEE. Here the CDR3 reads CASSYSGYNSPLHF. DNA for the CDR3: TGTGCCAGCAGCTATTCAGGTTATAATTCACCCCTCCACTTT.